Below, one TCR beta chain is given with its context. This clonotype has more than one count but fewer than ten. Its antigen is still unknown. Per-base qualities were not stored, and no clone one base away is much larger. The CDR3, cysteine through phenylalanine, is 13 amino acids long. Only the CDR3 DNA stays, 39 bases, in frame from base 1. Unmatched junction bases come to 7, with V trimmed by 6 bases and J by 8 bases. CDR1 is given as ENHRY and CDR2 as SYGVKD, both from the germline V gene. The sample comes from a study of early T cells in non-severe SARS-CoV-2 infection (dated by TCRdb to about 2021). Looking at the study overall: Bulk RNA from unsorted whole blood was used for TCR sequencing, so alpha and beta chains could not be paired.

Set within a cohort of healthcare workers in London, UK, this nested case-control study involved weekly PCR testing of nasopharyngeal swabs along with blood sampling. Healthcare workers were recruited during the week of the UK lockdown, between 23 and 31 March 2020, and followed weekly for up to roughly 15 weeks. Receptor amplification or capture employed 5' RACE. Sequencing instrument: NextSeq 500. Unique molecular identifiers were attached to individual cDNA molecules in the TCR library protocol so that sequencing error and PCR bias could be corrected. Both TCR alpha and beta chains were sequenced, and tight co-correlation was observed between alpha and beta sequence abundances in each sample. The paper's processing steps were these. V gene, J gene and CDR3 annotation of TCR sequences was performed with Decombinator V4. TCRs were defined as expanded if a significant change between any two time points was detected under a Poisson model with p below 0.0001. TCR abundances were normalised to the total number of TCRs sequenced per sample and were expressed as counts per million. TRAV1-2 paired with TRAJ12, TRAJ20 or TRAJ33 defined MAIT TCRs, while TRAV10 paired with TRAJ18 defined iNKT TCRs. VDJdb, accessed 1 November 2021, was searched for CMV, EBV and SARS-CoV-2 annotated TCRs, excluding TCRs annotated for multiple antigens. TCRdb passed the public sequencing reads through fastp at Q25 and MiXCR, retaining productive beta sequences. Merged by CDR3 protein, the rows form single entries marked with the most common genes and DNA. TCRdb's processing, not the authors' own work, is the source of the V and J calls. This sample holds about 92,000 distinct CDR3 sequences; approximately 17% were observed only once. The ten biggest clones cover roughly 1.3% of the sample.

Broad study findings and their caveats: VDJdb matching was skewed toward anti-spike CD8 responses and likely underestimated virus-specific expansions by missing private and CD4 specificities.

The sample comprised whole blood. This TCR came from an adult who was a healthcare worker with PCR-confirmed SARS-CoV-2 infection or an uninfected control (not recorded which). The sequence is built from TRBV10-3 and TRBJ2-1, with 7 bases in between that match TRBD1. The nucleotide sequence is TGTGCCATCAGACAGGGGAACGAGGATGAGCAGTTCTTC. Its translation reads: CAIRQGNEDEQFF.